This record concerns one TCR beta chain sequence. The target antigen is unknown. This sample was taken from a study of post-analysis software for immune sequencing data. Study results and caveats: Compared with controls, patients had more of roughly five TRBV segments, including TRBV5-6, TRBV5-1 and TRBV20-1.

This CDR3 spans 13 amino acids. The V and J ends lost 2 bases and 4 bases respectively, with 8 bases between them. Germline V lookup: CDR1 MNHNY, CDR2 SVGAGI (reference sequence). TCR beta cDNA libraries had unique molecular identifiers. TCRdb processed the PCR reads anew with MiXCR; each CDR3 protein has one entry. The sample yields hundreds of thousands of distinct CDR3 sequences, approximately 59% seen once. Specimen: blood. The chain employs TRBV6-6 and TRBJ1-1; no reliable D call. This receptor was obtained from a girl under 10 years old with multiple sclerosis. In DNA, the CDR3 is TGTGCCAGCAGTTACACGGTTGGCACTGAAGCTTTCTTT. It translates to CASSYTVGTEAFF.